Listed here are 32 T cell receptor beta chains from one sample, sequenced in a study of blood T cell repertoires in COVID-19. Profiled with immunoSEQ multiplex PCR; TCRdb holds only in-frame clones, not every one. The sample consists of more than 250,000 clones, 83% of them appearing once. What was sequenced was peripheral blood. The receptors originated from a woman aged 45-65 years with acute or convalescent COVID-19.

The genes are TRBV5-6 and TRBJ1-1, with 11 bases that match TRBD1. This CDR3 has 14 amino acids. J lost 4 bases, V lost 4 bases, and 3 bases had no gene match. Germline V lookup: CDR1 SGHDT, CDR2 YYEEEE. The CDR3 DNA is TGTGCCAGCAGCCCCGGGACAGGGGGCACTGAAGCTTTCTTT. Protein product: CASSPGTGGTEAFF. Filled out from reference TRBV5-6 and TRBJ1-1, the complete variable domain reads DAGVTQSPTHLIKTRGQQVTLRCSPKSGHDTVSWYQQALGQGPQFIFQYYEEEERQRGNFPDRFSGHQFPNYSSELNVNALLLGDSALYLCASSPGTGGTEAFFGQGTRLTVV.

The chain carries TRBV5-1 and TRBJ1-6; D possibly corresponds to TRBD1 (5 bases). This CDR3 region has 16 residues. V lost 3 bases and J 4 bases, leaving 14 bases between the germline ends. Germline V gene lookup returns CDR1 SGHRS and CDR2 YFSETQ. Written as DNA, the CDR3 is TGCGCCAGCAGCTGGCGGGAAGGGGAATATAATTCACCCCTCCACTTT. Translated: CASSWREGEYNSPLHF.

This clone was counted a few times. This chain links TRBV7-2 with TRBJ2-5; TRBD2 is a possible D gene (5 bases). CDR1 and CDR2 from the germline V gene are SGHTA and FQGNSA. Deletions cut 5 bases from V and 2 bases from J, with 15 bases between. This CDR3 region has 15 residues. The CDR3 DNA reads TGTGCCAGCAGCCCCTCTTTCGGGGATCAAGAGACCCAGTACTTC. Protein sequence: CASSPSFGDQETQYF.

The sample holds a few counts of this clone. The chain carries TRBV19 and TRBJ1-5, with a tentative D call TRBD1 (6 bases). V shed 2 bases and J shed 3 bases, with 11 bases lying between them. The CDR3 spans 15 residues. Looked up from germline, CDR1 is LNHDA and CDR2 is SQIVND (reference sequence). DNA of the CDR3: TGTGCCAGTAGTATACAGGGGACCAACAATCAGCCCCAGCATTTT. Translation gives CASSIQGTNNQPQHF.

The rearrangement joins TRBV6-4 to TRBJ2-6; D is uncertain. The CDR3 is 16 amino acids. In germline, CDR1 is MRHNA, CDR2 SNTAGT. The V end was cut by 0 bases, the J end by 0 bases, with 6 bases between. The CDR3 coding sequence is TGTGCCAGCAGTGACTCCCAAAACTCTGGGGCCAACGTCCTGACTTTC. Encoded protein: CASSDSQNSGANVLTF.

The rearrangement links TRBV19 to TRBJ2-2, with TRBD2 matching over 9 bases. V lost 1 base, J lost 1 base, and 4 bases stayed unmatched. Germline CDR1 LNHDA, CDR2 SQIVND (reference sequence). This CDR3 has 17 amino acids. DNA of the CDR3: TGTGCCAGTAGTATAGTAAGAGCGGGGGGGAACACCGGGGAGCTGTTTTTT. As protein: CASSIVRAGGNTGELFF. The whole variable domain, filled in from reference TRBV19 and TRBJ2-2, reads DGGITQSPKYLFRKEGQNVTLSCEQNLNHDAMYWYRQDPGQGLRLIYYSQIVNDFQKGDIAEGYSVSREKKESFPLTVTSAQKNPTAFYLCASSIVRAGGNTGELFFGEGSRLTVL.

The DNA for the CDR3 is TGCGCCAGCAGCCCCCCTTCTACTAGCACAGATACGCAGTATTTT. Its protein is CASSPPSTSTDTQYF. V is TRBV5-1 and J is TRBJ2-3; D not certain. The germline V gene has CDR1 SGHRS and CDR2 YFSETQ. V was trimmed by 4 bases and J by 0 bases, leaving 12 bases between them. The CDR3 has 15 residues.

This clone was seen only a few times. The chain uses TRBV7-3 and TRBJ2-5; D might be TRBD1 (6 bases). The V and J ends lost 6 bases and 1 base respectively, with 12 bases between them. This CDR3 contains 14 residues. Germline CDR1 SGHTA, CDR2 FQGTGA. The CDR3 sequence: CASSTGTTQETQYF. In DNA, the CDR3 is TGTGCCAGCAGTACCGGGACAACCCAAGAGACCCAGTACTTC.

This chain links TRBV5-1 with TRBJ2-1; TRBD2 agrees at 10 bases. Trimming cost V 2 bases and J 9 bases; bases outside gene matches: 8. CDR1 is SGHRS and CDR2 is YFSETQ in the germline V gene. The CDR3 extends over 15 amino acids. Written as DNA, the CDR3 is TGCGCCAGCAGCTTCGGGCTAGCGGGGGCGGCTGAGCAGTTCTTC. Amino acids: CASSFGLAGAAEQFF.

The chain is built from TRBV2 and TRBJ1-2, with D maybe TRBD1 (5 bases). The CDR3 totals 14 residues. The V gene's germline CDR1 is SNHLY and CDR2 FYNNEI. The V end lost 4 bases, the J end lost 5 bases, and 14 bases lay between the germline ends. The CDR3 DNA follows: TGTGCCAGCAGTGGGTCGGCAGGGTGGTATGGCTACACCTTC. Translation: CASSGSAGWYGYTF.

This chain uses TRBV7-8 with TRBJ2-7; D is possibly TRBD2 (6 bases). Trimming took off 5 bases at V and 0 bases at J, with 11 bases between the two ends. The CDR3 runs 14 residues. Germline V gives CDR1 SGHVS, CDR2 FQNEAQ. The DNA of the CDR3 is TGTGCCAGCAGCCTCTGGGACTTCTCCTACGAGCAGTACTTC. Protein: CASSLWDFSYEQYF.

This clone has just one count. The CDR3 reads CASSDSRFSGTRREQYF. The CDR3 DNA is TGTGCCAGCAGTGACTCCAGGTTTAGCGGGACCCGTCGCGAGCAGTACTTC. The rearrangement uses TRBV2 and TRBJ2-7, with TRBD2 matching 8 bases. The CDR3 extends over 17 amino acids. J gave up 6 bases and V 3 bases, and 16 bases lay outside the gene matches. Looked up from germline, CDR1 is SNHLY and CDR2 is FYNNEI. The full variable domain, completed using reference TRBV2 and TRBJ2-7, is EPEVTQTPSHQVTQMGQEVILRCVPISNHLYFYWYRQILGQKVEFLVSFYNNEISEKSEIFDDQFSVERPDGSNFTLKIRSTKLEDSAMYFCASSDSRFSGTRREQYFGPGTRLTVT.

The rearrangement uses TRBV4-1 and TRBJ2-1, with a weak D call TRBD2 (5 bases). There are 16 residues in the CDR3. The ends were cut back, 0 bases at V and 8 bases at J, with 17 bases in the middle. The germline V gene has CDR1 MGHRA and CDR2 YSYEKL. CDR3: CASSQDQTNGVHEQFF. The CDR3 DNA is TGCGCCAGCAGCCAAGATCAGACAAACGGGGTGCATGAGCAGTTCTTC.

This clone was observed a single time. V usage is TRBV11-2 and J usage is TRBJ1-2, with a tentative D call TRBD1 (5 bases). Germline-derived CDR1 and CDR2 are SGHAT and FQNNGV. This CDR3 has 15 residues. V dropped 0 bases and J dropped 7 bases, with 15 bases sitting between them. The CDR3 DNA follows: TGTGCCAGCAGCTTAGAAGAGATTCTGGGGGGTGGCTACACCTTC. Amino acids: CASSLEEILGGGYTF. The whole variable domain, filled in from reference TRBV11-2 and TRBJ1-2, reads EAGVAQSPRYKIIEKRQSVAFWCNPISGHATLYWYQQILGQGPKLLIQFQNNGVVDDSQLPKDRFSAERLKGVDSTLKIQPAKLEDSAVYLCASSLEEILGGGYTFGSGTRLTVV.

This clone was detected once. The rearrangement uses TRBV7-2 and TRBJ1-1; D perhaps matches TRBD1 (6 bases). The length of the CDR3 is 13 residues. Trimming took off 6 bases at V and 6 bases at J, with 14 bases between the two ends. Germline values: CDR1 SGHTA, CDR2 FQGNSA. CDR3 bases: TGTGCCAGCAGGGATTCTAGGGGGTCTGAAGCTTTCTTT. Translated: CASRDSRGSEAFF. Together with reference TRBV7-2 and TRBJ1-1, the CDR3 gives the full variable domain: GAGVSQSPSNKVTEKGKDVELRCDPISGHTALYWYRQSLGQGLEFLIYFQGNSAPDKSGLPSDRFSAERTGGSVSTLTIQRTQQEDSAVYLCASRDSRGSEAFFGQGTRLTVV.

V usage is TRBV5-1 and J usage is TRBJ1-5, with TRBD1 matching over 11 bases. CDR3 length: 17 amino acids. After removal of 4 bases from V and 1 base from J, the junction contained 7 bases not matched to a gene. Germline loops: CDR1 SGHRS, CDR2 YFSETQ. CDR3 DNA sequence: TGCGCCAGCAGCGCCGGGACAGGGGGGATGAGCAATCAGCCCCAGCATTTT. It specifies CASSAGTGGMSNQPQHF.

The CDR3 is CAWSVLVNTEAFF. As DNA, the CDR3 is TGTGCCTGGAGTGTACTTGTGAACACTGAAGCTTTCTTT. The rearrangement uses TRBV30 and TRBJ1-1; D remains ambiguous. CDR1 GTSNPN and CDR2 SVGIG come from the germline V gene (reference sequence). V was clipped by 0 bases and J by 0 bases, with 5 bases between them. CDR3 size: 13 residues. The complete variable domain, with remaining parts taken from reference TRBV30 and TRBJ1-1, reads SQTIHQWPATLVQPVGSPLSLECTVEGTSNPNLYWYRQAAGRGLQLLFYSVGIGQISSEVPQNLSASRPQDRQFILSSKKLLLSDSGFYLCAWSVLVNTEAFFGQGTRLTVV.

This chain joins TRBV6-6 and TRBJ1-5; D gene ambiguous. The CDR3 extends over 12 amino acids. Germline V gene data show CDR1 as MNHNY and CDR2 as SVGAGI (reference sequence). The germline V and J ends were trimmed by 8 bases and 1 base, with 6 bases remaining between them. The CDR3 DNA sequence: TGTGCCAGCGCTAAGAGCAATCAGCCCCAGCATTTT. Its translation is CASAKSNQPQHF.

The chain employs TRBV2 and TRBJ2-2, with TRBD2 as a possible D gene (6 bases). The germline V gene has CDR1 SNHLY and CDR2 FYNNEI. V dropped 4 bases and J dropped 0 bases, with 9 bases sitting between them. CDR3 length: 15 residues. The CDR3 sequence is CASSVRLANTGELFF. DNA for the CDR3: TGTGCCAGCAGTGTCCGACTAGCGAACACCGGGGAGCTGTTTTTT. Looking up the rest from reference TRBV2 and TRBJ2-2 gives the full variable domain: EPEVTQTPSHQVTQMGQEVILRCVPISNHLYFYWYRQILGQKVEFLVSFYNNEISEKSEIFDDQFSVERPDGSNFTLKIRSTKLEDSAMYFCASSVRLANTGELFFGEGSRLTVL.

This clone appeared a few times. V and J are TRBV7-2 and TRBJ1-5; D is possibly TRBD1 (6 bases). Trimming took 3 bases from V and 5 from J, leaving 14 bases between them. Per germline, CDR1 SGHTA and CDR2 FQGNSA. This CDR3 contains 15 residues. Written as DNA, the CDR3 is TGTGCCAGCAGCTTTGTCAGGGGATCGGATCAGCCCCAGCATTTT. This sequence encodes CASSFVRGSDQPQHF.

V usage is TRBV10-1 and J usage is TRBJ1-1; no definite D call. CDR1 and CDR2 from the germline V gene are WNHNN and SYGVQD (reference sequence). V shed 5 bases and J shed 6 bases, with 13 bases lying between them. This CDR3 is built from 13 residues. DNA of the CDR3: TGCGCCAGCAGTCCCTATCAACGGGCTGAAGCTTTCTTT. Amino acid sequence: CASSPYQRAEAFF.

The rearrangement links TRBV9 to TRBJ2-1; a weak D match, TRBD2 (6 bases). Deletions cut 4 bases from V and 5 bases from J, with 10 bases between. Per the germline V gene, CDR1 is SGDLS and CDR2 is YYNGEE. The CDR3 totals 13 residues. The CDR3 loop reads CASSRDFNNEQFF. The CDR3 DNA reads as TGTGCCAGCAGCCGGGACTTTAACAATGAGCAGTTCTTC.

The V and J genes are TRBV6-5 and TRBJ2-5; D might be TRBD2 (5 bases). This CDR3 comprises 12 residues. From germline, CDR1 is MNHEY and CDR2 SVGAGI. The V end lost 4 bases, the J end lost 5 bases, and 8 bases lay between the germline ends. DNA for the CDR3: TGTGCCAGCAGTTCGAGAGGGGAGACCCAGTACTTC. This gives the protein CASSSRGETQYF.

CDR3 nucleotides: TGTGCCAGCAGCCAGATGCGGTACGGTGAGCAGTTCTTC. As protein: CASSQMRYGEQFF. The J gene is TRBJ2-1, the V gene TRBV3-1 (or the pseudogene TRBV3-2); D gene unclear. The CDR3 is 13 residues long. The V end lost 3 bases, the J end lost 9 bases, and 12 bases lay between the germline ends. CDR1 LGHDT and CDR2 YNNKEL come from the germline V gene (reference sequence).

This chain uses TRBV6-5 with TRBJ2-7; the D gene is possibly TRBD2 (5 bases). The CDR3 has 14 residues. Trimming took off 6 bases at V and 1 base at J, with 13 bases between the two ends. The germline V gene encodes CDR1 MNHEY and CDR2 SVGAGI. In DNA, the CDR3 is TGTGCCAGCAGCCTGAGGGAGTGGTCCTACGAGCAGTACTTC. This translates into CASSLREWSYEQYF.

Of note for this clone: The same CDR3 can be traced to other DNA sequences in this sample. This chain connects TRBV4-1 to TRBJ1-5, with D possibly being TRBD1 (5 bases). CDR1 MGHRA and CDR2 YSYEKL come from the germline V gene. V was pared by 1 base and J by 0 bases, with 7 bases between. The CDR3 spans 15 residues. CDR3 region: CASSQGGGSNQPQHF. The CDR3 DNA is TGCGCCAGCAGCCAAGGGGGGGGTAGCAATCAGCCCCAGCATTTT.

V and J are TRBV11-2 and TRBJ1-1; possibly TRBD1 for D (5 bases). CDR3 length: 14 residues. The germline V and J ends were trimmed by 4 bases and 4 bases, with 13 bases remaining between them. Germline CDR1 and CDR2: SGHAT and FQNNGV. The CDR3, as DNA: TGTGCCAGCAGCTCTCTACAGGTTCCCACTGAAGCTTTCTTT. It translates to CASSSLQVPTEAFF.

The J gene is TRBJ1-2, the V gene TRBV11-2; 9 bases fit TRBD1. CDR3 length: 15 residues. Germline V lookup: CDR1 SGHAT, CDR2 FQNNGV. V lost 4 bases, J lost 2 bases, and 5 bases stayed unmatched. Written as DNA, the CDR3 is TGTGCCAGCAGCTCCATCGGGACAGGGAACTATGGCTACACCTTC. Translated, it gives CASSSIGTGNYGYTF.

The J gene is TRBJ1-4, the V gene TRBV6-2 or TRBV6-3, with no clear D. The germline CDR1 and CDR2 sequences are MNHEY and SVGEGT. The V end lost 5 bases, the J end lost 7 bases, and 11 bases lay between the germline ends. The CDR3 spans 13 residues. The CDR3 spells CASSRRPSEKLFF. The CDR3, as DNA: TGTGCCAGCAGTCGCCGCCCCAGTGAAAAACTGTTTTTT.

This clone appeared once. The CDR3 spells CASSLGGLKNEQFF. In DNA form, the CDR3 reads TGCGCCAGCAGCTTGGGGGGACTTAAAAATGAGCAGTTCTTC. The V and J genes are TRBV5-1 and TRBJ2-1; tentative D call: TRBD2 (6 bases). V shed 0 bases and J shed 7 bases, with 11 bases lying between them. The CDR3 contains 14 residues. Germline-derived CDR1 and CDR2 are SGHRS and YFSETQ. Complete variable domain (other parts from reference TRBV5-1 and TRBJ2-1): KAGVTQTPRYLIKTRGQQVTLSCSPISGHRSVSWYQQTPGQGLQFLFEYFSETQRNKGNFPGRFSGRQFSNSRSEMNVSTLELGDSALYLCASSLGGLKNEQFFGPGTRLTVL.

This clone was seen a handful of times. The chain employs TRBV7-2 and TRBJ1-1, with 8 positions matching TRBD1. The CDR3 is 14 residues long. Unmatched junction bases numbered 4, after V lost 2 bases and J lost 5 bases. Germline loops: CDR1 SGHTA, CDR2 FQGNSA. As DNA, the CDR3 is TGTGCCAGCAGCTTAAGGACAGGGAGGACTGAAGCTTTCTTT. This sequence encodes CASSLRTGRTEAFF.

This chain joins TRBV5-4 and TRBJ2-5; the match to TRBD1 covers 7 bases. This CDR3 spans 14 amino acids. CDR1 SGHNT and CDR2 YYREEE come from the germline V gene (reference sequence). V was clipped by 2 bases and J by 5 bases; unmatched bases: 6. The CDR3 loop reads CASSFRQGKETQYF. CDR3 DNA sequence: TGTGCCAGCAGCTTTCGACAGGGAAAGGAGACCCAGTACTTC.